The 30 T cell receptor beta chains below come from one sample, sequenced in a study of Graves' ophthalmopathy and Graves' hyperthyroidism. Investigators amplified TCR beta CDR3 regions from RNA transcripts. First-round RT-PCR used HTBI primers; second-round multiplex PCR followed. MiXCR was run by TCRdb on the multiplex PCR reads, yielding one entry per CDR3 protein. The sample carries 400,000 or so distinct CDR3 sequences, about a sixth recorded once. Material for sequencing was peripheral blood. Receptors originate from an adult woman with stable Graves' hyperthyroidism.

This clonotype occurred many times. J is TRBJ1-2 and V is TRBV20-1; weak D call: TRBD1 (6 bases). V was trimmed by 3 bases and J by 1 base, leaving 9 bases between them. CDR1 is DFQATT, CDR2 SNEGSKA, per germline (reference sequence). The CDR3 is made up of 13 amino acids. This CDR3 is CSASMDSNYGYTF. DNA for the CDR3: TGCAGTGCTAGCATGGACAGTAACTATGGCTACACCTTC.

The chain couples TRBV7-6 to TRBJ1-1; 8 bases are a match to TRBD1. This CDR3 contains 15 residues. From germline, CDR1 is SGHVS and CDR2 FNYEAQ. V lost 4 bases, J lost 4 bases, and 8 bases stayed unmatched. The CDR3 is CASSSVTGARTEAFF. DNA for the CDR3: TGTGCCAGCAGCTCGGTGACAGGGGCCCGCACTGAAGCTTTCTTT.

For this clonotype: At one end, the junction sequence differs from germline, possibly due to a read error. J is TRBJ2-5 and V is TRBV7-2; TRBD1 matches at 9 bases. This CDR3 is built from 16 residues. CDR1 is SGHTA and CDR2 is FQGNSA in the germline V gene. CDR3 DNA sequence: TGTGCCAGCAGTTTACCCACTGGGACAGGGTCAGAGAGCCAGTACTTC. Translated, it gives CASSLPTGTGSESQYF.

This chain links TRBV27 with TRBJ2-5; no reliable D call. V shed 7 bases and J shed 5 bases, with 14 bases lying between them. The CDR3 length is 13 residues. CDR1 and CDR2 from the germline V gene are MNHEY and SMNVEV (reference sequence). This chain's CDR3 is CASTRGKGETQYF. The CDR3 bases are TGTGCCAGCACCCGAGGCAAAGGGGAGACCCAGTACTTC.

This clonotype was counted ten times or more. The chain employs TRBV5-1 and TRBJ1-1, with D possibly being TRBD1 (6 bases). CDR1 and CDR2 (germline): SGHRS, YFSETQ. Trimming left V 4 bases short and J 4 bases short, with 23 bases between. The CDR3 is 17 residues long. The CDR3 loop is CASSGASDRNGFTEAFF. The DNA for the CDR3 is TGCGCCAGCAGCGGGGCCTCCGACAGGAACGGCTTCACTGAAGCTTTCTTT.

This clonotype was detected many times. This chain uses TRBV7-2 with TRBJ2-5, with D perhaps TRBD1 (5 bases). This CDR3 contains 15 residues. Germline-derived CDR1 and CDR2 are SGHTA and FQGNSA. V lost 0 bases and J lost 2, with 10 bases in between. Here the CDR3 DNA reads TGTGCCAGCAGCTTAGCACGGGCAGGGCAAGAGACCCAGTACTTC. Translated: CASSLARAGQETQYF.

This clonotype occurred many times. V gene TRBV7-3 combines with J gene TRBJ2-4; the match to TRBD1 covers 8 bases. V trimming: 4 bases; J trimming: 5 bases; junction bases outside the gene matches: 22. The CDR3 has 20 amino acids. Germline V gene sequence: CDR1 SGHTA, CDR2 FQGTGA. CDR3 bases: TGTGCCAGCAGCTCACGTTTTCAGACCGAGGCCGGACAGGGACAAAACATTCAGTACTTC. Residues: CASSSRFQTEAGQGQNIQYF.

This clonotype was counted at least ten times. V is TRBV30 and J is TRBJ2-5; 7 bases align to TRBD2. In germline, CDR1 is GTSNPN, CDR2 SVGIG (reference sequence). This CDR3 has 12 amino acids. V dropped 5 bases and J dropped 2; count of bases not matched to a gene: 2. This chain's CDR3 is CAWGLEQETQYF. In DNA, the CDR3 is TGTGCCTGGGGACTAGAACAAGAGACCCAGTACTTC.

V gene TRBV5-1 combines with J gene TRBJ2-3; D unresolved. CDR3 size: 11 residues. The V and J ends lost 8 bases and 3 bases respectively, with 7 bases between them. Per germline, CDR1 SGHRS and CDR2 YFSETQ. The CDR3 is CARNLTDTQYF. The CDR3 nucleotides read TGCGCCAGGAACTTGACAGATACGCAGTATTTT.

Many counts were recorded for this clonotype. This sequence joins TRBV27 and TRBJ1-6; tentatively, D is TRBD1 (5 bases). This CDR3 spans 16 amino acids. Trimming shortened V by 8 bases and J by 10 bases, and 24 bases separated the two germline ends. Germline-derived CDR1 and CDR2 are MNHEY and SMNVEV (reference sequence). Written as DNA, the CDR3 is TGTGCCAGCCGCGGGCGGGGACGGTCAGGTTACTCACCCCTCCACTTT. Protein: CASRGRGRSGYSPLHF.

This clonotype appeared many times. In nucleotides, the CDR3 is TGTGCCACCTTTACGACCCCCGTCACCGGGGAGCTGTTTTTT. Translation gives CATFTTPVTGELFF. This chain uses TRBV6-1 with TRBJ2-2; D is unresolved. Germline CDR1 is MNHNS and CDR2 is SASEGT. The CDR3 has 14 amino acids. Between the trimmed V and J ends, which lost 10 bases and 4 bases, there was a span of 16 bases.

This clonotype was observed at least ten times. The junction shows a germline mismatch at one end, possibly a read error. The rearrangement joins TRBV20-1 to TRBJ2-4; D unclear. The CDR3 contains 13 residues. Germline V gene sequence: CDR1 DFQATT, CDR2 SNEGSKA (reference sequence). The DNA for the CDR3 is TGCAGTGCTAGAGGCGGAGCCAAAAACATTAAGTACTTC. As protein: CSARGGAKNIKYF.

V usage is TRBV12-3 or TRBV12-4 and J usage is TRBJ1-3; D remains ambiguous. V was trimmed by 1 base and J by 0 bases, leaving 7 bases between them. CDR3 size: 15 residues. CDR3 nucleotides: TGTGCCAGCAGTTTAGAACGGAGCTCTGGAAACACCATATATTTT. Translating gives CASSLERSSGNTIYF.

As for this clonotype: This could be a read error, since a much larger clone is one nucleotide away. The chain is built from TRBV6-1 and TRBJ1-1; D possibly corresponds to TRBD1 (6 bases). Germline assignment: CDR1 MNHNS and CDR2 SASEGT. Between the trimmed V and J ends, which lost 8 bases and 4 bases, there was a span of 14 bases. This CDR3 spans 13 amino acids. The CDR3: CASGLTGLTEAFF. The CDR3 DNA is TGTGCCAGCGGGTTGACAGGCCTCACTGAAGCTTTCTTT.

This clonotype was found many times. The V gene is TRBV2, the J gene TRBJ1-5; D ambiguous. The CDR3 sequence is 11 residues long. V lost 6 bases to trimming and J lost 4 bases, with 4 bases between them. The germline V gene encodes CDR1 SNHLY and CDR2 FYNNEI. In DNA, the CDR3 is TGTGCCAGCAGAATAAATCAGCCCCAGCATTTT. Protein product: CASRINQPQHF.

This clonotype came up many times. The V call is TRBV5-1, the J call TRBJ1-5; D ambiguous. V shed 4 bases and J shed 4 bases, with 9 bases lying between them. The germline CDR1 and CDR2 sequences are SGHRS and YFSETQ. The CDR3 consists of 13 residues. The CDR3 bases are TGCGCCAGCAGCGCAGACGTAAATCAGCCCCAGCATTTT. This encodes CASSADVNQPQHF.

This clonotype was seen at least ten times. V and J are TRBV6-2 or TRBV6-3 and TRBJ1-2; 7 nucleotides align to TRBD1. The CDR3 contains 15 residues. The germline V gene encodes CDR1 MNHEY and CDR2 SVGEGT. The trim removed 2 bases at V and 2 bases at J, leaving 5 bases unmatched. The CDR3 DNA follows: TGTGCCAGCAGTTACCGGGACAGAACCAACTATGGCTACACCTTC. It is translated as CASSYRDRTNYGYTF.

The sample holds many counts of this clonotype. The genes are TRBV20-1 and TRBJ1-1; tentatively, D is TRBD1 (5 bases). V shed 2 bases and J shed 5 bases, with 15 bases lying between them. The V gene's germline CDR1 is DFQATT and CDR2 SNEGSKA (reference sequence). The CDR3 is made up of 14 amino acids. The CDR3 region is CSARFGQGETEAFF. CDR3 nucleotide sequence: TGCAGTGCTAGATTTGGTCAGGGCGAGACTGAAGCTTTCTTT.

Ten or more counts support this clonotype. This chain connects TRBV6-1 to TRBJ2-4; TRBD1 or TRBD2 may be the D gene (5 bases each). The CDR3 covers 15 residues. Per germline, CDR1 MNHNS and CDR2 SASEGT. The V end lost 3 bases, the J end lost 1 base, and 10 bases lay between the germline ends. For the CDR3, the DNA is TGTGCCAGCAGTGAGCGAGGGGAGGCCAAAAACATTCAGTACTTC. Protein: CASSERGEAKNIQYF.

This clonotype was picked up many times. V is TRBV29-1 and J is TRBJ1-2; D gene ambiguous. The ends were cut back, 2 bases at V and 7 bases at J, with 11 bases in the middle. The CDR3 contains 12 residues. Germline V gene sequence: CDR1 SQVTM, CDR2 ANQGSEA. CDR3 in DNA: TGCAGCGTTGAACTGGGGATCGGTGGCTACACCTTC. It encodes CSVELGIGGYTF. The variable domain in full, completed from reference TRBV29-1 and TRBJ1-2, reads SAVISQKPSRDICQRGTSLTIQCQVDSQVTMMFWYRQQPGQSLTLIATANQGSEATYESGFVIDKFPISRPNLTFSTLTVSNMSPEDSSIYLCSVELGIGGYTFGSGTRLTVV.

The chain links TRBV29-1 to TRBJ2-7; TRBD1 agrees at 12 bases. Trimming at V came to 2 bases and at J to 5 bases, leaving 7 bases not matched to a gene. Germline V gives CDR1 SQVTM, CDR2 ANQGSEA. This CDR3 has 15 residues. The chain's CDR3 is CSVETRDRGLHEQYF. The CDR3 region has the DNA TGCAGCGTTGAAACCCGGGACAGGGGGCTACACGAGCAGTACTTC.

This clonotype was recorded many times. This sequence joins TRBV28 and TRBJ1-2; unclear D gene. V was shortened by 7 bases and J by 4 bases, with 16 bases between the two germline ends. Germline assignment: CDR1 MDHEN and CDR2 SYDVKM. The CDR3 covers 14 residues. CDR3 protein: CASTLGNRVYGYTF. DNA of the CDR3: TGTGCCAGCACCCTTGGGAACAGAGTCTATGGCTACACCTTC.

At least ten counts were recorded for this clonotype. The V and J genes are TRBV20-1 and TRBJ2-7, with 7 nucleotides matching TRBD2. The CDR3 has 12 amino acids. CDR1 is DFQATT and CDR2 is SNEGSKA in the germline V gene (reference sequence). After removal of 6 bases from V and 9 bases from J, the junction contained 11 bases not matched to a gene. Here the CDR3 DNA reads TGCAGTGCCGGCGGGAGCCCCATGGGGCAGTACTTC. Its translation: CSAGGSPMGQYF.

This clonotype showed up many times. The chain recombines TRBV20-1 with TRBJ1-1; TRBD1 aligns across 7 bases. The germline V gene has CDR1 DFQATT and CDR2 SNEGSKA (reference sequence). The CDR3 is 12 residues long. V trimming: 5 bases; J trimming: 5 bases; junction bases outside the gene matches: 5. The CDR3 sequence is CSALGQRTEAFF. The DNA of the CDR3 is TGCAGTGCTTTGGGACAGAGAACTGAAGCTTTCTTT.

This clonotype was seen ten or more times. This chain uses TRBV6-5 with TRBJ1-2; TRBD1 is a possible D gene (5 bases). The V end lost 0 bases, the J end lost 3 bases, and 17 bases lay between the germline ends. The length of the CDR3 is 17 residues. Germline V gene data show CDR1 as MNHEY and CDR2 as SVGAGI. The DNA for the CDR3 is TGTGCCAGCAGTTACTCTCCGTGGGGGGTGACGGACTATGGCTACACCTTC. This gives the protein CASSYSPWGVTDYGYTF.

This clonotype was found many times. The junction shows a germline mismatch at one end, possibly a read error. The rearrangement links TRBV12-3 or TRBV12-4 to TRBJ2-4, with 8 bases lining up with TRBD1. This CDR3 has 17 residues. CDR3 region: CASSSETGVFGKNIKYF. Here the CDR3 DNA reads TGTGCCAGCAGTAGTGAGACAGGGGTGTTCGGCAAAAACATTAAGTACTTC.

V is TRBV20-1 and J is TRBJ2-5, with 7 bases that match TRBD2. CDR3 length: 13 amino acids. Germline trimming cut 3 bases from V and 4 bases from J; bases unmatched to any gene: 5. Per the germline V gene, CDR1 is DFQATT and CDR2 is SNEGSKA (reference sequence). The CDR3 is CSARRDYRETQYF. CDR3 DNA: TGCAGTGCTAGGCGGGACTACAGAGAGACCCAGTACTTC.

This clonotype was counted between two and nine times. The genes are TRBV4-1 and TRBJ2-2; D not resolved. CDR3 size: 16 residues. Germline lookup yields CDR1 MGHRA and CDR2 YSYEKL. The germline V and J ends were trimmed by 1 base and 8 bases, with 17 bases remaining between them. The CDR3 bases are TGCGCCAGCAGCCAAGCCTTCACTGGATCGTGGGGGGAGCTGTTTTTT. Protein: CASSQAFTGSWGELFF.

This clonotype was seen a handful of times. CDR3 in DNA: TGTGCCAGCAGAAGTTACGGGACAGTAAACACCGGGGAGCTGTTTTTT. Translation: CASRSYGTVNTGELFF. The chain carries TRBV6-1 and TRBJ2-2, with TRBD1 matching 7 bases. The V and J ends lost 6 bases and 2 bases, in that order; junction bases with no gene match: 9. The CDR3 covers 16 residues. CDR1 and CDR2 from the germline V gene are MNHNS and SASEGT.

This rearrangement joins TRBV20-1 to TRBJ2-2; D perhaps matches TRBD1 (5 bases). Germline values: CDR1 DFQATT, CDR2 SNEGSKA (reference sequence). The CDR3 loop spans 16 amino acids. The V end lost 3 bases, the J end lost 2 bases, and 16 bases lay between the germline ends. The CDR3 DNA reads TGCAGTGCTAGGGGCAGGGCAGTCGGAAACACCGGGGAGCTGTTTTTT. It codes for CSARGRAVGNTGELFF.